This record covers a single TCR beta chain. It lacks a known antigen. No clone much larger than this one lies a single base away; base qualities are absent. The donors were healthy, HIV-negative adults with no recently reported acute infections or vaccinations. Every donor was a Caucasian adult residing in Nashville, Tennessee, USA. CD4+ T cells were enriched through magnetic negative selection, after which naive cells were positively selected on CD45RA and the remaining negative fraction served as the memory subset. Blood was obtained by leukapheresis, after which PBMCs were separated by Ficoll-Histopaque density gradient centrifugation and cryopreserved in liquid nitrogen vapor phase. Analytical flow cytometry was used to check the purity and quantity of each magnetically sorted T cell population. Genomic DNA was isolated from each sorted fraction and quantified by UV absorbance on a Nanodrop 2000c.

Spanning cysteine to phenylalanine, the CDR3 consists of 15 amino acids. The CDR3 DNA has 45 bases and is translated from base 1. CDR1 SQVTM and CDR2 ANQGSEA were looked up in the germline V gene. The junction shows trimming of 6 bases on V and 4 bases on J, plus 19 bases between the germline ends. The data belong to a study of shared clonotypes between healthy human individuals (dated by TCRdb to the early 2020s). General notes on the study: Two women and a few men aged 18 to 49 years were included in the cohort. Per donor, three plates each were used for CD4 naive and CD4 memory, two for CD8 naive, and one for CD8 memory. To estimate repertoire size and how much clonotypes are shared between individuals, the study performed deep sequencing of blood TCR repertoires from roughly five healthy adults. To increase sequencing depth and limit assay-specific biases, different laboratories used diverse techniques to prepare libraries and sequence TCR repertoires. Between about 0.94 and 8.9 billion PBMCs per donor were obtained by leukapheresis.

Using the deep immunoSEQ assay, multiplex PCR amplified TCR CDR3 regions from genomic DNA. Genomic DNA extracted from each cell subset was distributed evenly over all wells of several immunoSEQ 96-well plates, and each plate served as one replicate. Each replicate PCR for sorted subsets received 150 to 250 ng genomic DNA, equal to some 32,000 T cell genomes. Purified libraries were measured with a Qubit 3.0 fluorometer, size-checked on a Bioanalyzer 2100, and measured again with the KAPA Library Quantification kit. Every immunoSEQ 96-well plate was sequenced on a dedicated single-read 150-cycle Illumina NextSeq 550 flow cell. The authors' pipeline ran thus. Because the immunoSEQ output held only junctional sequences and lacked quality scores, the filtering could not match the filtering applied to full-length reads. To assign V/J genes and CDR3, sequences were annotated using PyIR, a Python wrapper for IgBLAST v1.9, with IMGT germline references. Reads with weak V/J assignments (E-value above 1e-6), missing CDR3, stop codons, out-of-frame junctions, or ambiguous translated residues were removed. V3J clonotypes were defined as sequences sharing an identical inferred V gene, J gene, and CDR3 amino acid sequence. Percentage overlap between repertoires was calculated by dividing the number of shared unique clonotypes by the size of the smaller repertoire. Richness of each repertoire was evaluated using RTK rarefaction, the Chao1 estimator, and Recon v2.1 estimates of unobserved clonotypes. For all TCRbeta clonotypes obtained by the gDNA method from a few donors, generation probabilities were computed with OLGA. The table was pulled from immuneACCESS by TCRdb, which kept in-frame rearrangements only. Such tables lose some clones; where checked, under half of the loss comes from unresolved V genes, and the rest has no known cause. V and J calls and clone size are those listed in that table; D and trimming were worked out from the DNA. The sample table contains about 2.4 million clones; only one count was recorded for roughly 93% of them. The ten top clones hold 0.36% of the sample.

Overall results and qualifications from the work: Compared with non-shared clonotypes, clonotypes shared by all four sorted-subset donors had higher generation probabilities. When a few donors were compared, the shared fraction of clonotypes was about 5% for naive CD4, about 4% for naive CD8, 2% to 2.5% for memory CD4, and 0.3% to 0.5% for memory CD8. Estimated clonotype richness was generally larger for naive than for memory subsets. Sampling was restricted to blood, and TCR repertoires in tissue are likely to differ from TCR repertoires in blood. Incomplete sequencing was indicated by rarefaction of sorted-subset datasets, despite the large sequencing depth. Pairwise subsampling indicated that sequencing depth was expected to affect the degree of clonotype sharing among donors. The genetic and exposure-history diversity represented was limited by the small number of donors.

The sequenced material came from naive CD4+ T cells from PBMCs. This specimen's cell subset or site label, interpreted: CD45RA+ positively selected. The sequence links TRBV29-1 to TRBJ1-3; the D gene remains uncertain. This clonotype was sampled from a man younger than 30 in good health. Some clones in this sample may be carry-over from other donors' samples. The CDR3 is CSVADRHPGGNTIYF. The sequence in DNA is TGCAGCGTCGCGGACCGCCACCCGGGGGGAAACACCATATATTTT.